The following is a T cell receptor (beta chain) sequence with its context. This specimen belongs to a study of blood T cell repertoires in COVID-19. Method: immunoSEQ multiplex PCR; TCRdb's copy keeps in-frame clones and lacks some. The data show approximately 470,000 clones, 75% to 90% seen once. With V trimmed by 0 bases and J by 8 bases, 9 bases remained unmatched. Germline V gives CDR1 LGHDT, CDR2 YNNKEL (reference sequence). This CDR3 is 15 amino acids long. The TCR sequence derives from a woman between 18 and 29 years old who had recovered from COVID-19. The J gene is TRBJ1-2, the V gene TRBV3-1 (or the pseudogene TRBV3-2); 7 bases are shared with TRBD1. Sequenced: PBMCs or T cells enriched from blood (not recorded which). Here the CDR3 DNA reads TGTGCCAGCAGCCAAGATCAATCGCCCAGGGGGGGCTACACCTTC. This codes for CASSQDQSPRGGYTF.